These 25 T cell receptor beta chains were sequenced from one sample in a study of CXCR3-negative and CXCR3-positive naive CD8 T cells. The libraries of TRB cDNA were prepared using 5' RACE with UMI labels. TCRdb reprocessed the 5' RACE reads and reports one entry per CDR3 protein, with no DNA. The specimen's table records some 130,000 distinct CDR3 sequences. Sample: naive CXCR3- CD8+ T cells from blood. Subset reported: CD45RO-CCR7+CD27+CD95- naive CD8+ T cells lacking CXCR3 (TNR3-). Source of these receptors: a human donor in good health. Some clones in this sample may be carry-over from other donors' samples.

The V and J genes are TRBV19 and TRBJ2-7; the TCRdb D gene call, TRBD2, has no DNA to confirm it. Germline V gives CDR1 LNHDA, CDR2 SQIVND (reference sequence). The CDR3 has 15 amino acids. The CDR3 region is CASSGPEGSFYEQYF.

The chain combines TRBV12-3 or TRBV12-4 with TRBJ2-7. The length of the CDR3 is 13 residues. The CDR3 spells CASSLLAVYEQYF.

J is TRBJ2-3 and V is TRBV7-6; the D call from TCRdb, TRBD2, cannot be confirmed without DNA. The CDR3 sequence is 15 residues long. CDR1 and CDR2 (germline): SGHVS, FNYEAQ. This CDR3 reads CASSQSGGDTDTQYF.

This chain joins TRBV12-3 or TRBV12-4 and TRBJ1-2; TCRdb's D gene call, TRBD1, goes unchecked for lack of DNA. The CDR3 totals 16 residues. The CDR3 reads CASSSAPLDRDYGYTF.

V and J are TRBV11-2 and TRBJ2-7; TCRdb's assignment of TRBD1 cannot be checked, as there is no DNA. This CDR3 region has 15 residues. In germline, CDR1 is SGHAT, CDR2 FQNNGV. The CDR3 protein is CASSSFDSPTYEQYF.

The J gene is TRBJ2-1, the V gene TRBV15; checking the TCRdb D call of TRBD2 is not possible without DNA. CDR1 and CDR2 from the germline V gene are LNHNV and YYDKDF (reference sequence). The CDR3 loop spans 15 amino acids. The CDR3 sequence is CATSLRTSNWNEQFF. Looking up the rest from reference TRBV15 and TRBJ2-1 gives the full variable domain: DAMVIQNPRYQVTQFGKPVTLSCSQTLNHNVMYWYQQKSSQAPKLLFHYYDKDFNNEADTPDNFQSRRPNTSFCFLDIRSPGLGDTAMYLCATSLRTSNWNEQFFGPGTRLTVL.

This sequence joins TRBV2 and TRBJ1-1; TCRdb picks TRBD1, but there is no DNA to check that call. The CDR3 is made up of 14 amino acids. CDR1 SNHLY and CDR2 FYNNEI come from the germline V gene. CDR3 sequence: CASSEPDRATEAFF.

The CDR3 here is CASSLTLLGFTTGTPYNEQFF. The V call is TRBV7-9, the J call TRBJ2-1; no DNA is available, so the TRBD1 call from TCRdb remains unchecked. This CDR3 is built from 21 residues. Germline assignment: CDR1 SEHNR and CDR2 FQNEAQ (reference sequence).

V usage is TRBV12-3 or TRBV12-4 and J usage is TRBJ2-1; the TCRdb D gene call, TRBD2, has no DNA to confirm it. CDR3 length: 11 residues. The CDR3 reads CASSQLPPPDF.

The V call is TRBV13, the J call TRBJ2-1; TCRdb's D gene call, TRBD1, goes unchecked for lack of DNA. Germline-derived CDR1 and CDR2 are PRHDT and FYEKMQ (reference sequence). The CDR3 extends over 15 amino acids. CDR3 sequence: CASSIRGSSYNEQFF.

The V gene is TRBV7-2, the J gene TRBJ2-2; TCRdb names TRBD2, which stays unverified in the absence of DNA. This CDR3 is 18 amino acids long. Per the germline V gene, CDR1 is SGHTA and CDR2 is FQGNSA. CDR3 residues: CASSWSGPGTKFTGELFF.

This chain's CDR3 is CASSIPGNTQYF. This chain joins TRBV7-3 and TRBJ2-3; TCRdb lists TRBD1, though no DNA is available to test this call. The CDR3 length is 12 residues. The germline V gene has CDR1 SGHTA and CDR2 FQGTGA. The full variable domain, completed using reference TRBV7-3 and TRBJ2-3, is GAGVSQTPSNKVTEKGKYVELRCDPISGHTALYWYRQSLGQGPEFLIYFQGTGAADDSGLPNDRFFAVRPEGSVSTLKIQRTERGDSAVYLCASSIPGNTQYFGPGTRLTVL.

J is TRBJ2-6 and V is TRBV28. This CDR3 spans 11 amino acids. Germline-derived CDR1 and CDR2 are MDHEN and SYDVKM. CDR3 loop: CASSIHSVLTF.

The chain carries TRBV11-2 and TRBJ2-1; without DNA, the TCRdb call of TRBD2 cannot be checked. CDR1 is SGHAT and CDR2 is FQNNGV in the germline V gene. The CDR3 runs to 15 residues. CDR3 sequence: CASSFLVGGSDEQFF.

This chain joins TRBV6-2 or TRBV6-3 and TRBJ2-1; no DNA is available, so the TRBD1 call from TCRdb remains unchecked. Germline V gene data show CDR1 as MNHEY and CDR2 as SVGEGT. This CDR3 spans 15 amino acids. Here the CDR3 reads CASSYSSGAYNEQFF.

The chain has TRBV20-1 and TRBJ2-7; the TCRdb D gene call, TRBD2, has no DNA to confirm it. The CDR3 consists of 15 residues. The V gene's germline CDR1 is DFQATT and CDR2 SNEGSKA (reference sequence). The chain's CDR3 is CSAAGLAGLSYEQYF.

The V call is TRBV5-1, the J call TRBJ1-1. The CDR3 loop spans 13 amino acids. The germline CDR1 and CDR2 sequences are SGHRS and YFSETQ. The CDR3 loop is CASSLSLNTEAFF.

This chain uses TRBV15 with TRBJ2-1. Germline lookup yields CDR1 LNHNV and CDR2 YYDKDF (reference sequence). This CDR3 spans 13 amino acids. CDR3 region: CATSRETENEQFF.

The J gene is TRBJ1-2, the V gene TRBV29-1; TCRdb's D gene call, TRBD1, goes unchecked for lack of DNA. Germline V gives CDR1 SQVTM, CDR2 ANQGSEA. The CDR3 contains 11 residues. The CDR3 sequence: CSVWQGDGYTF.

The gene calls are TRBV12-3 or TRBV12-4 and TRBJ1-4. The CDR3 is 14 residues long. The CDR3 is CASRLGTRREKLFF.

The chain employs TRBV19 and TRBJ2-1; TCRdb lists TRBD1, though no DNA is available to test this call. Germline CDR1 LNHDA, CDR2 SQIVND (reference sequence). The CDR3 sequence is 13 residues long. CDR3 residues: CASRTGGWNEQFF.

The chain has TRBV29-1 and TRBJ2-3; the TRBD1 assignment by TCRdb is unverifiable without DNA. The germline V gene encodes CDR1 SQVTM and CDR2 ANQGSEA. There are 15 residues in the CDR3. The CDR3 loop reads CSVEGESGVGDTQYF.

The CDR3 region is CASSTTAEQFF. This chain connects TRBV9 to TRBJ2-1. The CDR3 loop spans 11 amino acids. Germline CDR1 reads SGDLS; CDR2 reads YYNGEE. The variable domain in full, with the rest retrieved from reference TRBV9 and TRBJ2-1, is DSGVTQTPKHLITATGQRVTLRCSPRSGDLSVYWYQQSLDQGLQFLIQYYNGEERAKGNILERFSAQQFPDLHSELNLSSLELGDSALYFCASSTTAEQFFGPGTRLTVL.

The chain is built from TRBV13 and TRBJ2-7; TCRdb's D call of TRBD2 is untestable without DNA. The CDR3 spans 14 residues. Per germline, CDR1 PRHDT and CDR2 FYEKMQ (reference sequence). The CDR3 spells CASSWSGQIYEQYF.

This chain uses TRBV25-1 with TRBJ2-7; TCRdb's D call of TRBD1 is untestable without DNA. The CDR3 runs 14 residues. CDR1 MGHDK and CDR2 SYGVNS come from the germline V gene. This chain's CDR3 is CASSDRNRAYEQYF.